Each of the 5 T cell receptor beta chains below was sequenced from the same sample in a study of blood T cell repertoires in COVID-19. Data came from immunoSEQ multiplex PCR; TCRdb stores just in-frame clones and leaves some out. The table lists about 330,000 clones, 80% to 90% of them singletons. Sequences were obtained from peripheral blood. The receptors come from a man under 40 with COVID-19, enrolled during active disease.

The chain recombines TRBV7-9 with TRBJ2-7; 8 bases match TRBD2. Germline V gene lookup returns CDR1 SEHNR and CDR2 FQNEAQ (reference sequence). The junction had 8 bases not matched to a gene; V was cut back by 5 bases and J by 2 bases. The CDR3 runs 15 residues. In DNA, the CDR3 is TGTGCCAGCAGCGTCACTAGCGGCTCCCCCTACGAGCAGTACTTC. This codes for CASSVTSGSPYEQYF.

J is TRBJ2-1 and V is TRBV6-6; TRBD2 matches 11 bases. Germline trimming cut 5 bases from V and 0 bases from J; bases unmatched to any gene: 3. CDR1 and CDR2 (germline): MNHNY, SVGAGI (reference sequence). This CDR3 comprises 16 residues. The CDR3 loop reads CASSRLAGFSYNEQFF. The CDR3 DNA reads as TGTGCCAGCAGTCGACTAGCGGGATTCTCCTACAATGAGCAGTTCTTC.

The genes are TRBV7-9 and TRBJ1-4; possible D gene TRBD1, 6 bases. CDR1 SEHNR and CDR2 FQNEAQ come from the germline V gene (reference sequence). The CDR3 runs 13 residues. Trimming pared 7 bases from V and 8 bases from J, leaving 14 bases between. CDR3 in DNA: TGTGCCAGCACCCGGGGGGCAGGGGAAAAACTGTTTTTT. Translating gives CASTRGAGEKLFF.

The genes are TRBV28 and TRBJ2-2; TRBD2 matches at 9 bases. J lost 5 bases, V lost 6 bases, and 7 bases had no gene match. The CDR3 spans 15 residues. Germline V gene data show CDR1 as MDHEN and CDR2 as SYDVKM. The DNA for the CDR3 is TGTGCCAGCAGATCCTATGCGGGGGGGACCGGGGAGCTGTTTTTT. The encoded protein is CASRSYAGGTGELFF.

The genes are TRBV5-1 and TRBJ2-2, with 10 nucleotides matching TRBD2. This CDR3 comprises 15 residues. Germline V gene sequence: CDR1 SGHRS, CDR2 YFSETQ. Trimming at V came to 2 bases and at J to 7 bases, leaving 5 bases not matched to a gene. CDR3 sequence: CASSFLAGVDGELFF. The CDR3 nucleotides are TGCGCCAGCAGCTTTCTAGCGGGAGTGGACGGGGAGCTGTTTTTT.